This T cell receptor beta chain was captured by sequencing in a study of blood T cell repertoires in COVID-19. Original handling: Reference gene primer amplification yielded estimated nucleated cell counts. The method was immunoSEQ multiplex PCR; TCRdb's version includes in-frame clones alone and lacks a portion of them. The D gene and trimming were derived from the DNA, and the V and J assignments and clone size from that table. The sample shows 300,000 to 350,000 clones, 88% of them seen only once. Cohort allocation depended upon clinical history that participants reported. Germline assignment: CDR1 LNHDA and CDR2 SQIVND (reference sequence). The ends lost 3 bases at V and 3 bases at J; junction bases unmatched: 8. The CDR3 totals 19 residues.

Sequenced: PBMCs or T cells enriched from blood (not recorded which). The chain combines TRBV19 with TRBJ2-1; the match to TRBD2 covers 16 bases. The sequence was obtained from a man younger than 45 who had recovered from COVID-19. CDR3 nucleotides: TGTGCCAGTAGTATGGTCCCGGGACTAGCGGGGGGGCTCTACAATGAGCAGTTCTTC. Translated, it gives CASSMVPGLAGGLYNEQFF.